These T cell receptor beta chains were read from a single sample in a study of CD8+CD57+ T cells in acquired aplastic anemia. MiXCR, applied by TCRdb to the reads, yields one record per CDR3 protein. The table records about 160,000 distinct CDR3 sequences, around 45% of them present only once. The sample consisted of sorted CD4+, CD8+, or CD8+CD57+ T cells (not recorded which) from PBMCs. The receptors originated from a human donor in good health. CDR3s include the opening cysteine and the closing phenylalanine or tryptophan. The order of the fields is D gene, clone size, J gene, V gene, CDR3 DNA, CDR3 protein. D genes are given only for firm matches. Rows give clone size only sometimes, using once, few, many, or a class for an expanded clone.

.	few	TRBJ2-7	TRBV5-1	TGCGCCAGCAGCTTGCTGGGCTACGAGCAGTACTTC	CASSLLGYEQYF
TRBD1	.	TRBJ2-2	TRBV20-1	TGCAGTGCGTACGGGACAGGGTTTACCGGGGAGCTGTTTTTT	CSAYGTGFTGELFF
.	.	TRBJ2-5	TRBV7-9	TGTGCCAGCAGCTTTGGGGACACTACCCAGTACTTC	CASSFGDTTQYF
.	.	TRBJ2-3	TRBV15	TGTGCCACCAGCAACTACAGGGTGGGACAAATGCAGTATTTT	CATSNYRVGQMQYF
TRBD2	.	TRBJ2-2	TRBV7-6	TGTGCCAGCAGGGCCGGGACTAGCGCTGCCGGGGAGCTGTTTTTT	CASRAGTSAAGELFF
.	.	TRBJ2-7	TRBV12-3/TRBV12-4	TGTGCCAGCAGGAAAACTAGCAGGAGGGACTACGAGCAGTACTTC	CASRKTSRRDYEQYF
TRBD2	.	TRBJ2-7	TRBV20-1	TGCAGTGCTAGAGTTCCCAACGGGGGGGGCGGACCAAACCACGAGCAGTACTTC	CSARVPNGGGGPNHEQYF
TRBD2	.	TRBJ2-7	TRBV10-3	TGTGCCATCAGGGGGACTAGCGGGACCTCCTACGAGCAGTACTTC	CAIRGTSGTSYEQYF
.	.	TRBJ2-7	TRBV6-1	TGTGCCAGCACTCAGGACTCCTACGAGCAGTACTTC	CASTQDSYEQYF
.	.	TRBJ1-2	TRBV2	TGTGCCAGCAGTGACCGGGGGGCAGGTGGCTACACCTTC	CASSDRGAGGYTF
.	.	TRBJ2-1	TRBV7-3	TGTGCCAGCAGCCTCAGGGGTGATGAGCAGTTCTTC	CASSLRGDEQFF
.	many	TRBJ2-3	TRBV7-7	TGTGCCAGCAGCCAAATAAGCACAGATACGCAGTATTTT	CASSQISTDTQYF
.	many	TRBJ1-1	TRBV7-3	TGTGCCAGCTCGATGGCGGCGAACACTGAAGCTTTCTTT	CASSMAANTEAFF
TRBD1	many	TRBJ1-1	TRBV19	TGTGCCAGTAGTCCACAGGGGAGACGAGGCACTGAAGCTTTCTTT	CASSPQGRRGTEAFF
.	.	TRBJ1-2	TRBV2	TGTGCCAGCAGCTCAAGCAGGGACGTCGGCGGCTACATCTTC	CASSSSRDVGGYIF
.	many	TRBJ2-3	TRBV6-5	TGTGCCAGCAGTTATGACAGGATGGGCACAGATACGCAGTATTTT	CASSYDRMGTDTQYF
.	.	TRBJ2-7	TRBV5-6	TGTGCCAGCAGCCCGGGGCAGGGGTCAGCCTACGAGCAGTACTTC	CASSPGQGSAYEQYF
.	.	TRBJ2-7	TRBV7-3	TGTGCCAGCAGCGCAATCGGGTTGCAGTACTTC	CASSAIGLQYF
.	many	TRBJ1-3	TRBV11-2	TGTGCCAGCAGCTTAGAATCGTACAGCTCTGGAAACACCATATATTTT	CASSLESYSSGNTIYF
.	few	TRBJ1-2	TRBV5-5	TGTGCCAGCAAGGAACAGGGATACTATGGCTACACCTTC	CASKEQGYYGYTF
.	many	TRBJ2-7	TRBV7-6	TGTGCCAGCAGCTTAGTAGAGGGTGGGGAGTACGAGCAGTACTTC	CASSLVEGGEYEQYF
TRBD1	.	TRBJ2-1	TRBV6-4	TGTGCCAGCAGTGTCTCGACAGGGGGAGGAAATGAGCAGTTCTTC	CASSVSTGGGNEQFF
TRBD1	.	TRBJ2-1	TRBV7-3	TGTGCCAGCAGTGCTCAGGGGGTGAATGAGCAGTTCTTC	CASSAQGVNEQFF
TRBD1	.	TRBJ2-1	TRBV6-1	TGTGCCAGCAGACCCATGGGACAGACTTACAATGAGCAGTTCTTC	CASRPMGQTYNEQFF
.	few	TRBJ1-3	TRBV2	TGTGCTAGCGGGGCTTTGGCGTCTGGAAACACCATATATTTT	CASGALASGNTIYF
TRBD2	many	TRBJ2-3	TRBV20-1	TGCAGTGCTAGCAAGCGGGAGCACACAGATACGCAGTATTTT	CSASKREHTDTQYF
.	many	TRBJ2-3	TRBV5-1	TGCGCCAGCAGCTTGGGTCACGGGGATACGCAGTATTTT	CASSLGHGDTQYF
TRBD1	many	TRBJ1-2	TRBV15	TGTGCCACCAGCAGTCGTCGGACAGGGGAAGGCTACACCTTC	CATSSRRTGEGYTF
.	.	TRBJ1-3	TRBV7-9	TGTGCCAGCAGCTTCAACGCAGGAGGAAACACCATATATTTT	CASSFNAGGNTIYF
.	.	TRBJ2-5	TRBV7-2	TGTGCCAGCAGCTTACTGTCAGGGGTGGGGCAAGAGACCCAGTACTTC	CASSLLSGVGQETQYF
.	many	TRBJ2-3	TRBV5-6	TGTGCCAGCAGCTTGCTCTTTTCTAGCACAGATACGCAGTATTTT	CASSLLFSSTDTQYF
.	many	TRBJ1-1	TRBV9	TGTGCCAGCAGCCCCCACGGCCAGGGAAAGGGGAACACTGAAGCTTTCTTT	CASSPHGQGKGNTEAFF
TRBD1	.	TRBJ1-6	TRBV6-5	TGTGCCGGCAGTTACTCGGGGACAGGGGTTTCACCCCTCCACTTT	CAGSYSGTGVSPLHF
.	.	TRBJ2-5	TRBV7-2	TGTGCCAGCAGCTTAGTCGAGATGGAGACCCAGTACTTC	CASSLVEMETQYF
.	.	TRBJ1-4	TRBV6-1	TGTGCCAGCAGGACTTTCGGGGGGGGAACTAATGAAAAACTGTTTTTT	CASRTFGGGTNEKLFF
.	few	TRBJ1-1	TRBV18	TGTGCCAGCTCACCCTATCAGGAGCCGAACACTGAAGCTTTCTTT	CASSPYQEPNTEAFF
TRBD2	.	TRBJ2-2	TRBV29-1	TGCAGCGTTGTGGGAGGGGCCGGGGAGCTGTTTTTT	CSVVGGAGELFF